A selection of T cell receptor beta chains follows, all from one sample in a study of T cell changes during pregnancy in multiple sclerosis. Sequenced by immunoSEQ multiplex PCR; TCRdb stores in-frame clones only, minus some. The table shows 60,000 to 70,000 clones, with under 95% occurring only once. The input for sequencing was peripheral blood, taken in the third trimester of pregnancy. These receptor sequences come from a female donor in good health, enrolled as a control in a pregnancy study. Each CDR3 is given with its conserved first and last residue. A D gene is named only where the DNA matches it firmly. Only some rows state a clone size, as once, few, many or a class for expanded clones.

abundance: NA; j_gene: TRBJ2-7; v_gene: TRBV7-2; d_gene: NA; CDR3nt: TGTGCCAGCAGGACAGGTTCCGAGCAGTACTTC; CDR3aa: CASRTGSEQYF
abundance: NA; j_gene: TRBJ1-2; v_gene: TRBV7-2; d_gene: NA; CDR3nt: TGTGCCAGCCTGGGAGAGGGAATCTTCCATGGCTACACCTTC; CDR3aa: CASLGEGIFHGYTF
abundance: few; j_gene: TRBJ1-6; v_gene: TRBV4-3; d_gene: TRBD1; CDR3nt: TGCGCCAGCAGCCAAGAAGGGCAGGGGGCAGGTTCACCCCTCCACTTT; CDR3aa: CASSQEGQGAGSPLHF
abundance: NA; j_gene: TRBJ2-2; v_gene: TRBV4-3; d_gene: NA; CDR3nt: TGCGCCAGCAGCCAAGGGGCGAGTACCTTCGTCAGGGGCGGGGAGCTGTTTTTT; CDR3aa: CASSQGASTFVRGGELFF
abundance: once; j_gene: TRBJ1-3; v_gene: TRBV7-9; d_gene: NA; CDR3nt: TGTGCCAGCAGCTTAGGTAGACAGTCTGGAAACACCATATATTTT; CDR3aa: CASSLGRQSGNTIYF
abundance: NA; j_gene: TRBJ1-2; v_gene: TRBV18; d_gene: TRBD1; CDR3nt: TGTGCCAGCTCACCTGAAGGACAGGGGGCAGGAGGCTACACCTTC; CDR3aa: CASSPEGQGAGGYTF
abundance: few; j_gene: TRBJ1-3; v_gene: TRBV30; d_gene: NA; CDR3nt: TGTGCCTGGGACAGCTCTGGAAACACCATATATTTT; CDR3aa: CAWDSSGNTIYF
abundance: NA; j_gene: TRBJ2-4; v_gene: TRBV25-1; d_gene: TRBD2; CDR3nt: TGTGCCAGCAGTGTCGGGGGGGGCGGGAACATTCAGTACTTC; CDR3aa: CASSVGGGGNIQYF
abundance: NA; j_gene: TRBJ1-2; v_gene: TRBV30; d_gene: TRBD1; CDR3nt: TGTGCCTGGAGTCCCGGCGGGACAGGGGTTGGCTACACCTTC; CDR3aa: CAWSPGGTGVGYTF
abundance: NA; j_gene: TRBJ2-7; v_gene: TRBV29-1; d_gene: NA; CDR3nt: TGCAGCGTTGGAAGGGGGTCTCCCTACGAGCAGTACTTC; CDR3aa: CSVGRGSPYEQYF
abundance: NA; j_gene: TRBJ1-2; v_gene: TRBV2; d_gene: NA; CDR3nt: TGTGCCAGCAGCTCGGGACAATCTAACTATGGCTACACCTTC; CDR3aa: CASSSGQSNYGYTF
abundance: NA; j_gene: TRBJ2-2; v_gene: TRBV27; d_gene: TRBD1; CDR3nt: TGTGCCAGCAAGACCGGGACAGAGAACACCGGGGAGCTGTTTTTT; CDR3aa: CASKTGTENTGELFF
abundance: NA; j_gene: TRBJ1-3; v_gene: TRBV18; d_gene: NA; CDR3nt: TGTGCCAGCTCACCAACGCCGGGGAGCTCTGGAAACACCATATATTTT; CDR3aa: CASSPTPGSSGNTIYF
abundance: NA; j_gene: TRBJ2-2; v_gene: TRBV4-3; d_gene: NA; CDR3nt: TGCGCCAGCAGCCAAGAAAGGGGGTTTACCGGGGAGCTGTTTTTT; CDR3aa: CASSQERGFTGELFF
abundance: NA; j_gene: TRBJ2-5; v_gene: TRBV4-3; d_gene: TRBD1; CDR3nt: TGCGCCAGCAGCCAACAAGACAGGGTCGGAGAGACCCAGTACTTC; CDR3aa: CASSQQDRVGETQYF
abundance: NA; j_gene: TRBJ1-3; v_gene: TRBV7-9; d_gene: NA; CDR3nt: TGTGCCAGCAGCTTAGTCGGGAGCTCTGGAAACACCATATATTTT; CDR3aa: CASSLVGSSGNTIYF
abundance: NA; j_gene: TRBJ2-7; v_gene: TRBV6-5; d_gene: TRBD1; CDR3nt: TGTGCCAGCAGTTACTTTCAGGGGGCCTACGAGCAGTACTTC; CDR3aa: CASSYFQGAYEQYF
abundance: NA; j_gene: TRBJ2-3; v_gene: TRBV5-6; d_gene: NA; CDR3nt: TGTGCCAGCAGCTTCGGTCGCGCCGGGGAGTATTTT; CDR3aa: CASSFGRAGEYF
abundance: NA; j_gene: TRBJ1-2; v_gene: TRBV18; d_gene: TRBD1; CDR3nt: TGTGCCAGCTCACCTATTGGACAGGGGGCTTGGGGCTACACCTTC; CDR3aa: CASSPIGQGAWGYTF
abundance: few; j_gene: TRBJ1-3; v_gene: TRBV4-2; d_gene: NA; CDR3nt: TGTGCCAGCAGCCGAGAAGCCGGAAACACCATATATTTT; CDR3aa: CASSREAGNTIYF
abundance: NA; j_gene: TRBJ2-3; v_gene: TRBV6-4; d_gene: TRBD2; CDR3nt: TGTGCCAGCAGTCAGGCAAGCGGGGGGCCTACTATGCAGTATTTT; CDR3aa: CASSQASGGPTMQYF
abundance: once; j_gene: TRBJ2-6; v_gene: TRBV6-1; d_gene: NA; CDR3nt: TGTGCCAGCAGTGGAACAGGCTCTGCACAAAGTCGGGCCAACGTCCTGACTTTC; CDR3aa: CASSGTGSAQSRANVLTF
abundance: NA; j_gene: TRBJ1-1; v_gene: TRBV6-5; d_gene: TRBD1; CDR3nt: TGTGCCAGCAGTTACGGAATCGGACAGGGGGCAACTGAAGCTTTCTTT; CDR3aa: CASSYGIGQGATEAFF
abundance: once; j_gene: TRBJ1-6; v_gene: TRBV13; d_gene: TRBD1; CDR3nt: TGTGCCAGCAGCTTAGAGCCGTACAGGGGCGCTCCCAATTCACCCCTCCACTTT; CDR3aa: CASSLEPYRGAPNSPLHF
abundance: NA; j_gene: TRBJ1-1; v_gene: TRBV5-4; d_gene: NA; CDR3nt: TGTGCCAGCAGCCTTCAGGGGAGTAGGACTGAAGCTTTCTTT; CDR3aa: CASSLQGSRTEAFF
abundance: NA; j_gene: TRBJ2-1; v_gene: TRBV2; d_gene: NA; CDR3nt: TGTGCCAGCAGGGACCCGACAGGACTTATCTACAATGAGCAGTTCTTC; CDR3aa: CASRDPTGLIYNEQFF
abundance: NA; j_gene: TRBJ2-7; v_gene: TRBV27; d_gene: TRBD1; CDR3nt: TGTGCCAGCAGCCAAGACAGGGGGCGCACTTACGAGCAGTACTTC; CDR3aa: CASSQDRGRTYEQYF
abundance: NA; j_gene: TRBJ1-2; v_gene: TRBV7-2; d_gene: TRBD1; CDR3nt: TGTGCCAGCAGCCGAGGACAGGGGGCAAGCTATGGCTACACCTTC; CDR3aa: CASSRGQGASYGYTF
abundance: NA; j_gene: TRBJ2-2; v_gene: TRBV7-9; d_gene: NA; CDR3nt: TGTGCCAGCAGCTTAGCTACCGGGCAGGGCACCGGGGAGCTGTTTTTT; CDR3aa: CASSLATGQGTGELFF
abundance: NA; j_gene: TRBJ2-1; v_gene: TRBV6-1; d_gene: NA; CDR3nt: TGTGCCAGCAGTGACTTTCGAAGCGTGGCCAATGAGCAGTTCTTC; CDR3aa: CASSDFRSVANEQFF
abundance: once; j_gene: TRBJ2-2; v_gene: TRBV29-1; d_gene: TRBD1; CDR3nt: TGCAGCGTTGAAGACAGGGGGCAAACCGGGGAGCTGTTTTTT; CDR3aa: CSVEDRGQTGELFF
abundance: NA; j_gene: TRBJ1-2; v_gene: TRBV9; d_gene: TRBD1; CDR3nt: TGTGCCAGCAGCCCCGTGGACAGGGACGTATATGGCTACACCTTC; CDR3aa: CASSPVDRDVYGYTF
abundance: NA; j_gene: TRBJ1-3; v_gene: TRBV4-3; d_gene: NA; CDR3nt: TGCGCCAGCAGCCAAACTCAGGGTATTTACTCTGGAAACACCATATATTTT; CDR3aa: CASSQTQGIYSGNTIYF
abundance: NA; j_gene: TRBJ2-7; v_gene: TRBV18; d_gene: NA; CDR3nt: TGTGCCAGCTCACCCCTCGCTACAGGGCGCGCCTACGAGCAGTACTTC; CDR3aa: CASSPLATGRAYEQYF
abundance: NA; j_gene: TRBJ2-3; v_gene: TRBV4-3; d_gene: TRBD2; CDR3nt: TGCGCCAGCAGCCAATTACTAGCGGGGGGAGCTAGCACAGATACGCAGTATTTT; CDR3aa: CASSQLLAGGASTDTQYF
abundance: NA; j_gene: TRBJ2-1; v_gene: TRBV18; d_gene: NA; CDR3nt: TGTGCCAGCTACCGGGACTCCGACAATGAGCAGTTCTTC; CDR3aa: CASYRDSDNEQFF